A single sample is the source of the 20 T cell receptor beta chains below, sequenced in a study of CD8+ T cells in alopecia areata (dated by TCRdb to the late 2010s). The library relied on the immunoSEQ multiplex PCR assay. For TCR sequencing, RNA was extracted from every sample and reverse transcribed into cDNA to serve as template. This is the immuneACCESS table as TCRdb keeps it, with only in-frame sequences that have V and J called. A part of the clones is gone; compared with another copy, unresolved V genes explain less than half, and the rest is unexplained. The sample table shows around 190,000 clones, and just over 55% are seen once. The leading ten clones occupy under 5% of the sample. The material sequenced was CD8+ T cells sorted from blood. The source of these receptors is a human donor in good health.

This chain's CDR3 is CASSLAGIGTGELFF. The CDR3 nucleotides are TGTGCCAGCAGCCTGGCGGGGATTGGCACCGGGGAGCTGTTTTTT. The chain combines TRBV7-6 with TRBJ2-2, with D possibly being TRBD2 (6 bases). In germline, CDR1 is SGHVS, CDR2 FNYEAQ. V dropped 5 bases and J dropped 4 bases, with 14 bases sitting between them. The CDR3 has 15 amino acids. The variable domain in full, with the rest retrieved from reference TRBV7-6 and TRBJ2-2, is GAGVSQSPRYKVTKRGQDVALRCDPISGHVSLYWYRQALGQGPEFLTYFNYEAQQDKSGLPNDRFSAERPEGSISTLTIQRTEQRDSAMYRCASSLAGIGTGELFFGEGSRLTVL.

V is TRBV11-1 and J is TRBJ2-3; D call uncertain. Germline values: CDR1 SGHAT, CDR2 FQDESV (reference sequence). Trimming pared 2 bases from V and 2 bases from J, leaving 2 bases between. This CDR3 has 12 residues. The CDR3 loop reads CASSLPTDTQYF. The CDR3 nucleotides are TGTGCCAGCAGCTTACCCACAGATACGCAGTATTTT.

The chain carries TRBV5-4 and TRBJ1-2; 7 positions match TRBD1. The germline V gene encodes CDR1 SGHNT and CDR2 YYREEE (reference sequence). This CDR3 region has 13 residues. Trimming at V came to 4 bases and at J to 7 bases, leaving 7 bases not matched to a gene. DNA of the CDR3: TGTGCCAGCAGCGTCCTGACAGGGCTTGGCTACACCTTC. It encodes CASSVLTGLGYTF.

The rearrangement links TRBV4-1 to TRBJ2-7; D remains unclear. The CDR3 sequence is 13 residues long. V gave up 0 bases and J gave up 3 bases, with 6 bases separating them. Germline V gives CDR1 MGHRA, CDR2 YSYEKL. CDR3 loop: CASSQEPGYEQYF. The CDR3 DNA follows: TGCGCCAGCAGCCAAGAACCGGGCTACGAGCAGTACTTC.

In this sample, this clone turned up once. The chain couples TRBV29-1 to TRBJ2-1, with 8 nucleotides matching TRBD2. V lost 4 bases and J lost 4; bases outside the gene matches: 3. This CDR3 contains 13 residues. Germline CDR1 and CDR2: SQVTM and ANQGSEA. As DNA, the CDR3 is TGCAGCGTTGGCCAGCGGGGGTACAATGAGCAGTTCTTC. It encodes CSVGQRGYNEQFF.

This clone came up a few times. This chain links TRBV23-1 with TRBJ1-4; TRBD1 matches at 7 bases. TRBV23-1 is an ORF, and what it does is uncertain. V was pared by 6 bases and J by 0 bases, with 10 bases of the junction left unmatched. The CDR3 loop spans 17 amino acids. The CDR3 region has the DNA TGCGCCAGCAGACAGGGGTCTCTTACCTCAACTAATGAAAAACTGTTTTTT. Translated, it gives CASRQGSLTSTNEKLFF.

The chain joins TRBV7-9 to TRBJ2-2; 7 nucleotides match TRBD2. J was trimmed by 4 bases and V by 3 bases; bases with no gene match: 5. This CDR3 contains 15 residues. From germline, CDR1 is SEHNR and CDR2 FQNEAQ (reference sequence). The CDR3 nucleotides are TGTGCCAGCAGCTTCCTAGCGGAGACCACCGGGGAGCTGTTTTTT. Translating it yields CASSFLAETTGELFF. Full variable domain (rest looked up from reference TRBV7-9 and TRBJ2-2): DTGVSQNPRHKITKRGQNVTFRCDPISEHNRLYWYRQTLGQGPEFLTYFQNEAQLEKSRLLSDRFSAERPKGSFSTLEIQRTEQGDSAMYLCASSFLAETTGELFFGEGSRLTVL.

This clone showed up just a few times. The chain uses TRBV18 and TRBJ2-3; D gene ambiguous. This CDR3 is 14 amino acids long. Trimming took off 6 bases at V and 3 bases at J, with 13 bases between the two ends. Germline loops: CDR1 KGHSH, CDR2 LQKENI. The CDR3 sequence: CASSEETGTDTQYF. The CDR3 coding sequence is TGTGCCAGCTCGGAAGAAACTGGGACAGATACGCAGTATTTT.

J is TRBJ2-7 and V is TRBV7-9; possible D gene TRBD1, 7 bases. Looked up from germline, CDR1 is SEHNR and CDR2 is FQNEAQ (reference sequence). This CDR3 contains 11 residues. Deletions cut 5 bases from V and 8 bases from J, with 10 bases between. CDR3 amino acids: CASSPGGQQYF. Written as DNA, the CDR3 is TGTGCCAGCAGCCCAGGGGGGCAGCAGTACTTC.

The chain is built from TRBV5-5 and TRBJ2-3; 7 nucleotides agree with TRBD2. J was trimmed by 6 bases and V by 4 bases; bases with no gene match: 2. Germline CDR1 reads SGHKS; CDR2 reads YYEKEE (reference sequence). This CDR3 spans 12 amino acids. The CDR3 protein is CASSGTMDTQYF. The CDR3, as DNA: TGTGCCAGCAGCGGGACTATGGATACGCAGTATTTT.

This clone was picked up a small number of times. The chain recombines TRBV29-1 with TRBJ2-5; 7 nucleotides align to TRBD1. V gave up 4 bases and J gave up 2 bases; unmatched junction bases: 1. CDR3 length: 12 amino acids. In germline, CDR1 is SQVTM, CDR2 ANQGSEA. The CDR3 loop is CSVGDRQETQYF. The CDR3 DNA is TGCAGCGTTGGGGACAGACAAGAGACCCAGTACTTC.

DNA of the CDR3: TGTGCCAGCAACGGGGAGGAGACCCAGTACTTC. Amino acids: CASNGEETQYF. The chain couples TRBV25-1 to TRBJ2-5, with D possibly TRBD2 on 5 matching bases. The CDR3 runs 11 residues. Germline V gene data show CDR1 as MGHDK and CDR2 as SYGVNS. The V end was cut by 7 bases, the J end by 5 bases, with 8 bases between.

This clone has only a few counts. This chain links TRBV19 with TRBJ2-2, with 8 bases identical to TRBD1. The junction had 9 bases not matched to a gene; V was cut back by 6 bases and J by 9 bases. The germline V gene encodes CDR1 LNHDA and CDR2 SQIVND (reference sequence). The CDR3 is made up of 14 amino acids. CDR3 sequence: CASSPGQEVWELFF. CDR3 DNA: TGTGCCAGTAGCCCGGGACAGGAGGTTTGGGAGCTGTTTTTT.

This chain connects TRBV6-5 to TRBJ2-5; 7 bases are shared with TRBD1. Germline CDR1 and CDR2: MNHEY and SVGAGI. This CDR3 is 13 amino acids long. V gave up 5 bases and J gave up 5 bases; unmatched junction bases: 5. CDR3 sequence: CASSGNRGETQYF. The CDR3 DNA reads TGTGCCAGCAGTGGTAACAGGGGCGAGACCCAGTACTTC.

The chain combines TRBV9 with TRBJ1-2; no definite D call. CDR3 length: 13 residues. CDR1 SGDLS and CDR2 YYNGEE come from the germline V gene. V lost 3 bases to trimming and J lost 4 bases, with 10 bases between them. CDR3 in amino acids: CASSAGSTYGYTF. The CDR3 bases are TGTGCCAGCAGCGCCGGGTCCACCTATGGCTACACCTTC.

This rearrangement joins TRBV5-6 to TRBJ1-2; maybe TRBD1 (6 bases). V shed 4 bases and J shed 8 bases, with 15 bases lying between them. CDR3 length: 13 amino acids. The germline CDR1 and CDR2 sequences are SGHDT and YYEEEE. In DNA, the CDR3 is TGTGCCAGCAGCCAACTGCCGCAGGGGGGCTACACCTTC. Residues: CASSQLPQGGYTF.

As concerns this clone: One junction end does not reproduce the germline sequence, and a read error may be involved. This sequence joins TRBV29-1 and TRBJ2-7, with D unresolved. The CDR3 length is 11 residues. Germline V lookup: CDR1 SQVTM, CDR2 ANQGSEA. The CDR3 nucleotides are TGCAGCGTTGAAGATGGCCCCGTATCATCGTTC. It yields the protein CSVEDGPVSSF.

This chain's CDR3 is CASSPEGSGAEQYF. DNA for the CDR3: TGCGCCAGCAGCCCCGAGGGTTCCGGCGCCGAGCAGTACTTC. The chain is built from TRBV4-1 and TRBJ2-7; D is possibly TRBD2 (5 bases). This CDR3 has 14 residues. CDR1 is MGHRA and CDR2 is YSYEKL in the germline V gene. V lost 4 bases, J lost 6 bases, and 16 bases lay in between.

This chain uses TRBV7-3 with TRBJ2-5, with TRBD2 matching over 9 bases. Germline loops: CDR1 SGHTA, CDR2 FQGTGA. J lost 1 base, V lost 5 bases, and 8 bases had no gene match. This CDR3 comprises 16 residues. The CDR3 loop reads CASSLDAGGPQETQYF. The CDR3 DNA reads as TGTGCCAGCAGCCTCGATGCGGGGGGGCCCCAAGAGACCCAGTACTTC.

CDR3 DNA sequence: TGTGCCAGCAGCGGGACAGGCAATTCACCCCTCCACTTT. This codes for CASSGTGNSPLHF. The gene calls are TRBV5-6 and TRBJ1-6; 8 bases map to TRBD1. The V segment lost 4 bases and the J segment 7 bases; nucleotides outside the gene matches: 1. Germline V gene lookup returns CDR1 SGHDT and CDR2 YYEEEE. This CDR3 contains 13 residues.